This T cell receptor beta chain was obtained from a study of Graves' ophthalmopathy and Graves' hyperthyroidism (dated by TCRdb to between 2018 and 2020). Study-wide context: Peripheral blood was collected at initial diagnosis, prior to any treatment. Once sampling was done, hyperthyroidism patients were given methimazole at a starting dose of 30 mg daily, while ophthalmopathy patients were given high-dose intravenous methylprednisolone. To tell Graves' ophthalmopathy apart from Graves' hyperthyroidism, and to predict which patients would progress to ophthalmopathy, the study relied on TCR beta repertoire signatures. In total, 135 blood samples were TCR-sequenced: fewer than 50 ophthalmopathy, roughly 80 hyperthyroidism and about 17 hyperthyroidism-to-ophthalmopathy patients. A discovery set of about a hundred patients (around 45 ophthalmopathy, 57 stable hyperthyroidism) was enrolled to explore V-J signatures distinguishing ophthalmopathy from hyperthyroidism. For independent validation, a separate cohort was made up of fewer than 20 hyperthyroidism patients plus 17 patients who later progressed from hyperthyroidism to ophthalmopathy. In more than five hyperthyroidism patients, T-cell repertoires of thyroid tissue and blood were compared.

Overall study results and their limits: No statistical method was used to predetermine the sample size, and group allocation was not hidden from the investigators. In validation, the model predicted ophthalmopathy progression with more than 55% sensitivity and approximately 72% specificity; roughly 12 predicted patients were CT-confirmed with GO in a median of around 6 months. Among expanded thyroid clonotypes with frequency above 0.001, most also showed up in blood, which suggests that blood repertoires may reflect the thyroid immune response. In cross-validation, the 13-signature model distinguished ophthalmopathy from stable hyperthyroidism with just over 85% sensitivity and around 81% specificity, and in the test set the corresponding values were roughly 80% and 76%.

The ophthalmopathy patients had moderately to severely active disease, with a Clinical Activity Score of 3 or higher, a NOSPECS grade of 4 or higher, and a disease duration of less than 3 months. Patients with other autoimmune diseases, uncontrolled infections, pregnancy or lactation were excluded from the study. Diagnosis was based on clinical symptoms, serum thyroxine, TRAb, thyroid ultrasound and orbital computed tomography. Using Ficoll-Paque density gradient centrifugation, PBMCs were isolated from 9.5 to 10 ml of fresh peripheral blood. Total RNA was extracted with Trizol reagent and quality-checked on an Agilent 2100 Bioanalyzer. On this clonotype itself: Which antigen it targets is not known. No per-base quality is available; no much larger clone lies one base away.

TCR beta CDR3 regions were amplified from RNA transcripts for repertoire sequencing. The first round of RT-PCR was done with HTBI primers and the Qiagen OneStep RT-PCR kit, and was followed by a second round of multiplex PCR, then size selection and purification. Sequencing of the libraries was carried out on an Illumina HiSeq2000 in paired-end mode with 100 bp reads. The study's own analysis went as follows. SOAPnuke was used for read processing, and reads with adapters, uncalled bases, a mean Phred below 15, or no exact constant-primer or identifier match were discarded. COPE v1.2.5 was used to merge high-quality paired reads. Each unique nucleotide sequence was defined as a clonotype, and clonotypes were aligned to IMGT TRB V, D and J references with MiTCR v1.1. Analysis was restricted to V-J combinations with a frequency above 0.0001, which covered roughly 99% of repertoires. For each V-J combination, a TCR clonal expansion and chaos score was defined as F50 clonal expansion divided by the chaos observed in the TCRdist matrix. Welch's t-statistics and random forest were used to reduce features to 13 V-J combinations, which were fed into a naive Bayes classifier. Thyroid-blood repertoire similarity was quantified with the Morisita-Horn index. TCRdb itself trimmed the public reads at Q25 with fastp, ran MiXCR and retained productive beta chains. For every CDR3 protein sequence, its rows merge into one entry that carries the most common genes and DNA. The V and J calls shown here were made by TCRdb, not taken from the authors' results. A total of 600,000 to 950,000 distinct CDR3 sequences appear in this sample, 40% of them only once. Clones ranked in the top ten supply approximately 43% of the sample.

Sequencing was carried out using peripheral blood. This clonotype was obtained from an adult man with Graves' ophthalmopathy.

The CDR3 is CASSLLLYGADGYTF. The nucleotide sequence reads TGTGCCAGCAGCTTGCTTTTATATGGGGCGGATGGCTACACCTTC. This sequence uses TRBV5-5 and TRBJ1-2, with TRBD1 tentatively as D gene (5 bases match). Measured from the cysteine to the phenylalanine, the CDR3 is 15 residues long. Solely the CDR3 DNA is kept, with 45 bases framed from the first base. The junction shows trimming of 1 base on V and 6 bases on J, plus 16 bases between the germline ends. CDR1 and CDR2, per the germline V gene (reference sequence), are SGHKS and YYEKEE.